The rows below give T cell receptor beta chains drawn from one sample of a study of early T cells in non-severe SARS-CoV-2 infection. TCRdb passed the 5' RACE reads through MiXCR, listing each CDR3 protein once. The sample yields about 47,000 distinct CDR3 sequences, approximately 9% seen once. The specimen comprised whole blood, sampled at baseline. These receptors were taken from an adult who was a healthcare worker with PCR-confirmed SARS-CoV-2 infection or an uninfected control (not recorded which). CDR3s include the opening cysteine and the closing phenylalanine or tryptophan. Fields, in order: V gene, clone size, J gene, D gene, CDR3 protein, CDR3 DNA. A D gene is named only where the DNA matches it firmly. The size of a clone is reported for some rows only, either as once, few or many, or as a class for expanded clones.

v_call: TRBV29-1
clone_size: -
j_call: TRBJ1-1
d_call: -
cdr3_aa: CSATRGRGDTEAFF
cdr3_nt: TGCAGCGCAACTAGGGGAAGGGGGGACACTGAAGCTTTCTTT

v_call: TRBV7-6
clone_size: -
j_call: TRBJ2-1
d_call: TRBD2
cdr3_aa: CASSLRGSGAISSYNEQFF
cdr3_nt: TGTGCCAGCAGCTTAAGGGGTAGCGGGGCAATTAGCTCCTACAATGAGCAGTTCTTC

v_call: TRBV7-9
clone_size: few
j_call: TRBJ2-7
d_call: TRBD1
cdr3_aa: CASRGTGRNEQYF
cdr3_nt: TGTGCCAGCAGGGGGACAGGGAGGAACGAGCAGTACTTC

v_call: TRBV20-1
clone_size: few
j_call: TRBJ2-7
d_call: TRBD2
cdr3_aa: CSARDQGLAGYEQYF
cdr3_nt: TGCAGTGCTAGAGATCAAGGCCTAGCGGGCTACGAGCAGTACTTC

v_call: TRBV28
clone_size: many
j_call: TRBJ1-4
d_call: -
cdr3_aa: CASSSPYNEKLFF
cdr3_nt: TGTGCCAGCAGTTCGCCGTATAATGAAAAACTGTTTTTT

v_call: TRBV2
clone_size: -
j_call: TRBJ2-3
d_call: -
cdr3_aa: CASREERAGTSTDTQYF
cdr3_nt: TGTGCCAGCAGAGAAGAACGGGCAGGGACCTCCACAGATACGCAGTATTTT

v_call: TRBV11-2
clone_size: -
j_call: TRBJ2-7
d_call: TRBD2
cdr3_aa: CASSETSASYEQYF
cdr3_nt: TGTGCCAGCAGCGAGACTAGCGCCTCCTACGAGCAGTACTTC

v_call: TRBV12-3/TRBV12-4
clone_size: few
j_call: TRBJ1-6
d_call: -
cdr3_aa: CASTLGPEDSPLHF
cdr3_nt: TGTGCCAGCACCCTTGGACCGGAGGATTCACCCCTCCACTTT

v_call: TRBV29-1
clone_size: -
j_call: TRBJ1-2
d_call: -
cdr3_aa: CSVEVGGERGYTF
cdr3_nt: TGCAGCGTTGAAGTAGGGGGAGAGCGTGGCTACACCTTC

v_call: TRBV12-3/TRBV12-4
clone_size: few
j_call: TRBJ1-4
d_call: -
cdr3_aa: CASSIQAGSEKLFF
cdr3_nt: TGTGCCAGCAGCATACAAGCCGGGAGTGAAAAACTGTTTTTT

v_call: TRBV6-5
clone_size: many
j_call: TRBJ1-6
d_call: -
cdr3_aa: CASSRNPMSSYNSPLHF
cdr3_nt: TGTGCCAGCAGTCGAAACCCAATGAGCTCCTATAATTCACCCCTCCACTTT

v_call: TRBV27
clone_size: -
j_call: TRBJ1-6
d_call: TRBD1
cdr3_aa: CASSLRDSNSPLHF
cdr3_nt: TGTGCCAGCAGTTTACGGGACAGCAATTCACCCCTCCACTTT

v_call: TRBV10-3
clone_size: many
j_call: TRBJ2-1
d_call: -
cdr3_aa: CAISEGLAHYNEQFF
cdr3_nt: TGTGCCATCAGTGAAGGTCTAGCCCACTACAATGAGCAGTTCTTC

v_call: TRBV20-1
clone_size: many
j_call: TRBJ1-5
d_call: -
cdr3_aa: CSASGAGNQPQHF
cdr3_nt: TGCAGTGCCTCGGGGGCAGGCAATCAGCCCCAGCATTTT

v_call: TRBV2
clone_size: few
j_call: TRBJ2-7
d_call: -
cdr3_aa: CASSDPGREQYF
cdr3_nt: TGTGCCAGCAGTGATCCAGGACGAGAGCAGTACTTC

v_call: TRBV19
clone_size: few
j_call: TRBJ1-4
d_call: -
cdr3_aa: CASRTDSFNEKLFF
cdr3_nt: TGTGCCAGTAGGACGGACAGCTTTAATGAAAAACTGTTTTTT

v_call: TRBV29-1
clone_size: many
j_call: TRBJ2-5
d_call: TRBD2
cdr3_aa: CSARSGRTVAETQYF
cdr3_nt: TGCAGCGCCCGTAGCGGGAGAACTGTAGCGGAGACCCAGTACTTC

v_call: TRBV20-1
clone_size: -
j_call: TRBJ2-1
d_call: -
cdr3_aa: CSVERGGYNEQFF
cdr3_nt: TGCAGTGTCGAAAGGGGGGGGTACAATGAGCAGTTCTTC

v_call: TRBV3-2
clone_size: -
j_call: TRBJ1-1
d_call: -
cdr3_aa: CASSHTGDTEAFF
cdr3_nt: TGTGCCAGCAGCCATACAGGGGACACTGAAGCTTTCTTT

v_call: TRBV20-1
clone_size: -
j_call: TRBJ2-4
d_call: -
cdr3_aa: CSATTGLEAKNIQYF
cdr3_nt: TGCAGTGCTACCACAGGATTGGAAGCCAAAAACATTCAGTACTTC

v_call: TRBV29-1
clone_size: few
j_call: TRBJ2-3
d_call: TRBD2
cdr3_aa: CSVGHLSGGAVSTDTQYF
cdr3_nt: TGCAGCGTTGGCCATCTTAGCGGGGGGGCCGTCAGCACAGATACGCAGTATTTT

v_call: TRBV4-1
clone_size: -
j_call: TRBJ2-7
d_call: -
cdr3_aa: CASSQDLPNYEQYF
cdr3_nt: TGCGCCAGCAGCCAAGATCTCCCCAACTACGAGCAGTACTTC

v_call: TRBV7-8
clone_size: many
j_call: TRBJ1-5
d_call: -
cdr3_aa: CASSLSGTQPQHF
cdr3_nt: TGTGCCAGCAGTCTCAGTGGGACTCAGCCCCAGCATTTT

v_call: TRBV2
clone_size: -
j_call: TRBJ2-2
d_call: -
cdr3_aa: CASNSIRKGTGELFF
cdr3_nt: TGTGCCAGCAACTCAATTAGGAAGGGCACCGGGGAGCTGTTTTTT

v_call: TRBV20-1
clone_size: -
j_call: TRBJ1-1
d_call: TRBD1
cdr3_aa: CSAGQGDSEAFF
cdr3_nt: TGCAGTGCCGGACAGGGCGATTCTGAAGCTTTCTTT

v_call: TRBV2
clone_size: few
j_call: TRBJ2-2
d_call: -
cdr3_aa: CASKRTALSGELFF
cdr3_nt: TGTGCCAGCAAAAGGACAGCCCTTAGCGGGGAGCTGTTTTTT

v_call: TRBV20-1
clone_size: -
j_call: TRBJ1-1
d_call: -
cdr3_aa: CSARDRGGSVNTEAFF
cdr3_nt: TGCAGTGCTAGAGATCGGGGGGGATCCGTGAACACTGAAGCTTTCTTT

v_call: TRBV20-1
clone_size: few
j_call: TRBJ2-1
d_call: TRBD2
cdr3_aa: CSARAGGTYNEQFF
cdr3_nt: TGCAGTGCTAGGGCGGGAGGCACCTACAATGAGCAGTTCTTC

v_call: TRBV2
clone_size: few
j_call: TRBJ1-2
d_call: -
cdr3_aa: CASSEAGVPSSYGYTF
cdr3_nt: TGTGCCAGCAGCGAAGCCGGGGTTCCCAGTTCCTATGGCTACACCTTC

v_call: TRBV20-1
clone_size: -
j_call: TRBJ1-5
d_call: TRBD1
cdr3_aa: CSAKGGGNQPQHF
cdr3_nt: TGCAGTGCTAAAGGGGGCGGGAATCAGCCCCAGCATTTT

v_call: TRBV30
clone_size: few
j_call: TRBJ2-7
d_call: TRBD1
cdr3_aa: CAWSLGQASSYEQYF
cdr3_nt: TGTGCCTGGAGTCTAGGACAGGCCAGCTCCTACGAGCAGTACTTC

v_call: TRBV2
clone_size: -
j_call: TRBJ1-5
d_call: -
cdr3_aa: CASSEAAGAWNQPQHF
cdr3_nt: TGTGCCAGCAGTGAAGCTGCGGGGGCTTGGAATCAGCCCCAGCATTTT

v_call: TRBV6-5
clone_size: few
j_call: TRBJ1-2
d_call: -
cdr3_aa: CASTSGTFYGYTF
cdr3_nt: TGTGCCAGCACCTCCGGGACCTTCTATGGCTACACCTTC

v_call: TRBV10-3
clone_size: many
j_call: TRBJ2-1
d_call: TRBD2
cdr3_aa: CAIRNSGSSYNEQFF
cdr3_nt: TGTGCCATCAGGAATAGCGGGAGCTCCTACAATGAGCAGTTCTTC

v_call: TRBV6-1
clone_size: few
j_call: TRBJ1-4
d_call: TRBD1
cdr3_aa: CASTRDRGDEKLFF
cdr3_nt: TGTGCCAGCACCCGGGACAGGGGGGATGAAAAACTGTTTTTT

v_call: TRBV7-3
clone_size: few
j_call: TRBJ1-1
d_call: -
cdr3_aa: CASSLTAGSGTEAFF
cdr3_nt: TGTGCCAGCAGCTTAACAGCGGGGTCGGGCACTGAAGCTTTCTTT

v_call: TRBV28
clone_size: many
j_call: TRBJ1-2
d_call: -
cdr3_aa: CASSFWSNYGYTF
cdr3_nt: TGTGCCAGCAGTTTTTGGTCAAACTATGGCTACACCTTC

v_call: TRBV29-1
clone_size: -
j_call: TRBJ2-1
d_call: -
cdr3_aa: CSGIEIKSYNEQFF
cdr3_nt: TGCAGCGGCATAGAGATAAAATCCTACAATGAGCAGTTCTTC

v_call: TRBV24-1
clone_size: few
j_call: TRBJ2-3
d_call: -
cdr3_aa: CATSEHNPYPFTDTQYF
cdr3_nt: TGTGCCACCAGTGAACACAACCCCTATCCGTTCACAGATACGCAGTATTTT

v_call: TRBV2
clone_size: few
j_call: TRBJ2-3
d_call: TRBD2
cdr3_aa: CASSELAGGADTQYF
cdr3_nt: TGTGCCAGCAGTGAACTAGCGGGAGGGGCAGATACGCAGTATTTT

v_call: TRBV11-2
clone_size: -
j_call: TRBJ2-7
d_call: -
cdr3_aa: CASSLDQEDYSYEQYF
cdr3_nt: TGTGCCAGCAGCTTAGATCAGGAGGATTACTCCTACGAGCAGTACTTC

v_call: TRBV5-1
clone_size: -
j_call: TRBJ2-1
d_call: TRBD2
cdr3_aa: CASSLPAGYNEQFF
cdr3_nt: TGCGCCAGCAGCCTCCCAGCGGGGTACAATGAGCAGTTCTTC

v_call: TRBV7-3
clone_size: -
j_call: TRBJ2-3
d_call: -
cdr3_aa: CASSLYDVGDTQYF
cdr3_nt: TGTGCCAGCAGCTTATATGATGTAGGAGATACGCAGTATTTT

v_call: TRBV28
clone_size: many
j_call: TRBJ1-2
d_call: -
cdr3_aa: CASRPGTTFSGYTF
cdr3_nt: TGTGCCAGCAGGCCCGGGACAACGTTTTCCGGCTACACCTTC

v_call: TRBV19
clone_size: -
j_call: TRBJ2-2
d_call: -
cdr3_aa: CASSRPRLAGELFF
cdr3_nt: TGTGCCAGTAGTCGTCCTCGGCTGGCCGGGGAGCTGTTTTTT

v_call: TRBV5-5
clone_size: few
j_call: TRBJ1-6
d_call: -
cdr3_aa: CASSLQGESPLHF
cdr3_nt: TGTGCCAGCAGCTTACAGGGAGAATCACCCCTCCACTTT

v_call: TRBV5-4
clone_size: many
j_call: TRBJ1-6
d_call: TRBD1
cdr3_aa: CASSLGPGQEFSPLHF
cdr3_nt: TGTGCCAGCAGCTTGGGTCCGGGACAGGAATTTTCACCCCTCCACTTT

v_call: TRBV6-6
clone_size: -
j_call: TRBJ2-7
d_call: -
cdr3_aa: CASSTPRGSYEQYF
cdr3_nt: TGTGCCAGCAGTACCCCCAGGGGTTCCTACGAGCAGTACTTC

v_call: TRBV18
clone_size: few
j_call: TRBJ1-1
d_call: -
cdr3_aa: CASSPSRDMNTEAFF
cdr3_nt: TGTGCCAGCTCACCTAGCAGAGACATGAACACTGAAGCTTTCTTT

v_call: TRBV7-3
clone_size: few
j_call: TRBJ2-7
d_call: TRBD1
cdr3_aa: CASSSGRTGIEQYF
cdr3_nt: TGTGCCAGCAGCTCAGGGCGGACAGGGATCGAGCAGTACTTC

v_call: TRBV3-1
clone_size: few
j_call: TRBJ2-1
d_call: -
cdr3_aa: CASSQAANEQFF
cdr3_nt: TGTGCCAGCAGCCAGGCGGCGAATGAGCAGTTCTTC

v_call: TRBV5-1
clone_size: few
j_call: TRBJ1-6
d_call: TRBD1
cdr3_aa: CASSRTGTDFSSYNSPLHF
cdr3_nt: TGCGCCAGCAGCAGAACCGGGACAGACTTCAGCTCCTATAATTCACCCCTCCACTTT

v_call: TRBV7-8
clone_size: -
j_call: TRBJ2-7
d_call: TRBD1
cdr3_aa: CASSPPGTVFYEQYF
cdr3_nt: TGTGCCAGCAGCCCGCCAGGGACAGTCTTCTACGAGCAGTACTTC

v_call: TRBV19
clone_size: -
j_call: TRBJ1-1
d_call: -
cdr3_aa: CASSPLPGAYTEAFF
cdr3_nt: TGTGCCAGTAGTCCCCTGCCGGGGGCGTACACTGAAGCTTTCTTT

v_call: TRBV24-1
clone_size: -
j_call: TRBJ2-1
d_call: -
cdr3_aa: CATKAAGHDYNEQFF
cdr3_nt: TGTGCCACCAAAGCGGCGGGACACGACTACAATGAGCAGTTCTTC

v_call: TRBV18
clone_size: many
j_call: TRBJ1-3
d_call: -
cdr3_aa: CASSPDGNTIYF
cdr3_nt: TGTGCCAGCTCACCAGATGGAAACACCATATATTTT

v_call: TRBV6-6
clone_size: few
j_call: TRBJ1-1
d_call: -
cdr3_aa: CASSYEASRNTEAFF
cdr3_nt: TGTGCCAGCAGTTACGAGGCCAGTCGGAACACTGAAGCTTTCTTT

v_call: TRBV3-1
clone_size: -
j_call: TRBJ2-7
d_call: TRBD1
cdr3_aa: CASSHGQGGYEQYF
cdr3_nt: TGTGCCAGCAGCCACGGACAGGGAGGCTACGAGCAGTACTTC

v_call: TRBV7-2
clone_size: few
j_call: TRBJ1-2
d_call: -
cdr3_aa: CASSLDSNNYGYTF
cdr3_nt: TGTGCCAGCAGCTTGGACAGTAATAACTATGGCTACACCTTC

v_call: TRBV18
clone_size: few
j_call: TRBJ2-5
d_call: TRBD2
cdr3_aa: CASSLLAAQETQYF
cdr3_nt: TGTGCCAGCTCACTACTAGCGGCACAAGAGACCCAGTACTTC